The T cell receptor beta chain under discussion was sequenced for a study of blood T cell repertoires in COVID-19. Trimming left V 3 bases short and J 5 bases short, with 10 bases between. The CDR3 is 13 residues long. Only in-frame clones appear in the TCRdb table, and some are missing; sequencing was by immunoSEQ multiplex PCR. The sample lists over 95,000 clones, about 88% occurring once. The rearrangement links TRBV12-3 or TRBV12-4 to TRBJ1-2; D call uncertain. The receptor was derived from a woman in her 70s who had recovered from COVID-19. The sample consisted of peripheral blood. For the CDR3, the DNA is TGTGCCAGCAGTTTTGAGGGTGGATATGGCTACACCTTC. Translation gives CASSFEGGYGYTF.